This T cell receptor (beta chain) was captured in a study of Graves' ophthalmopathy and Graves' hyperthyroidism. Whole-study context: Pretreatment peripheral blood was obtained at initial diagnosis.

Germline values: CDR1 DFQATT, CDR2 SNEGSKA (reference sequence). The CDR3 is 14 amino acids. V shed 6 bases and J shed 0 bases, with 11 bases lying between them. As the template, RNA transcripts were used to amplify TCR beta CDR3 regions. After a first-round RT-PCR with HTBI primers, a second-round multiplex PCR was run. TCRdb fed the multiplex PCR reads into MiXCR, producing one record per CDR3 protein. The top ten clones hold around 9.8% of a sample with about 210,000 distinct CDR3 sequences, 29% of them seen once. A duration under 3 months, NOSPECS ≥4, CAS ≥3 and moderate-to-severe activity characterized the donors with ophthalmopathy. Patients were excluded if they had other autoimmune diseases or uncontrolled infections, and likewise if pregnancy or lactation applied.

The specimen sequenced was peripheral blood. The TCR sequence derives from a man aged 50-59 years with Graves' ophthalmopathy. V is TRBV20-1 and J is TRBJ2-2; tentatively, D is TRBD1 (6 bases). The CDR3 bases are TGCAGTGCACCATACAGGGCGAACACCGGGGAGCTGTTTTTT. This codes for CSAPYRANTGELFF.